This T cell receptor (beta chain) originates from a study of T cell responses to AZD1222 COVID-19 vaccine. Study conclusions and caveats: The span of vaccine-associated CD4 TCRs extended across spike, with dominance at 160-218 and 743-854. Most donors were white British and more were female, and clonal diversity was possibly underestimated.

Profiled with immunoSEQ multiplex PCR; TCRdb holds only in-frame clones, not every one. Here the sample spans fewer than 180,000 clones, around 90% being singletons. Concerning this clone itself: Its antigen is currently unknown.

The junction had 2 bases not matched to a gene; V was cut back by 4 bases and J by 10 bases. The germline V gene encodes CDR1 LGHDT and CDR2 YNNKEL (reference sequence). The length of the CDR3 is 12 residues. This receptor was identified in an adult who received the AZD1222 COVID-19 vaccine. The material sequenced was peripheral blood, taken 28 days after the second AZD1222 dose. The gene calls are TRBV3-1 (or the pseudogene TRBV3-2) and TRBJ2-1; 9 bases are shared with TRBD2. This CDR3 reads CASSPAGGEQFF. CDR3 nucleotide sequence: TGTGCCAGCAGCCCGGCGGGAGGGGAGCAGTTCTTC.